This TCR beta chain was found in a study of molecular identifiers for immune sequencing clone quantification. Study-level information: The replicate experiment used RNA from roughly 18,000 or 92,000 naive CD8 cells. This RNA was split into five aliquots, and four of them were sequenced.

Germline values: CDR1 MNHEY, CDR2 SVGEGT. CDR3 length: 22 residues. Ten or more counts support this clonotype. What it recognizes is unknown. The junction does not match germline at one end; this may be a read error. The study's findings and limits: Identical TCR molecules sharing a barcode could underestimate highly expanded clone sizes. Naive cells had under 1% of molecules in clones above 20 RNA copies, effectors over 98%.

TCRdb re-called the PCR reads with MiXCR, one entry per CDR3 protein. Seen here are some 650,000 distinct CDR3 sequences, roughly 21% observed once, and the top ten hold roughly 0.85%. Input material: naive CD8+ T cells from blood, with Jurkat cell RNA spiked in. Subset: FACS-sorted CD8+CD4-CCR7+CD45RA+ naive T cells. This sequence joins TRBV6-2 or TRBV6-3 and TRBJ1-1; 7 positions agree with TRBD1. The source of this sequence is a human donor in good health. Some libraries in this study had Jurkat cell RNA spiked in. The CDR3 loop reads CASSYPQTVPGQSINMNTEAFF. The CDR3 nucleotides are TGTGCCAGCAGTTATCCCCAGACCGTCCCGGGACAGAGTATCAACATGAACACTGAGGCTTTCTTT.